This TCR beta chain came from a study of blood T cell repertoires in COVID-19. Study at large: COVID-19 samples collected from the United States, Italy and Spain covered acute and convalescent phases. T cells, B-cell-depleted T cells, or PBMCs supplied cDNA or gDNA.

The V gene's germline CDR1 is MDHEN and CDR2 SYDVKM. With V trimmed by 4 bases and J by 8 bases, 6 bases remained unmatched. The CDR3 extends over 14 amino acids. Study processing details: Reference gene primer amplification gave nucleated cell count estimates. Produced via immunoSEQ multiplex PCR; TCRdb's table is partial and in-frame only. The V and J calls and clone size were taken over from that table, and D and trimming were inferred from the DNA. The table lists around 67,000 clones, approximately 87% of them singletons. This clonotype was sampled from a man over 45 with active COVID-19. The sequencing sample was made of peripheral blood. The chain uses TRBV28 and TRBJ1-5; 9 bases align to TRBD1. The CDR3 spells CASSSTGGEKPQHF. Written as DNA, the CDR3 is TGTGCCAGCAGTTCGACAGGGGGGGAAAAGCCCCAGCATTTT. The full variable domain, in which reference TRBV28 and TRBJ1-5 provide the parts outside the CDR3, is DVKVTQSSRYLVKRTGEKVFLECVQDMDHENMFWYRQDPGLGLRLIYFSYDVKMKEKGDIPEGYSVSREKKERFSLILESASTNQTSMYLCASSSTGGEKPQHFGDGTRLSIL.